This T cell receptor beta chain was documented in a study of T cell clones after liver transplantation. Study as a whole: HCV positivity affected three of eight recipients; the rest lacked autoimmune or viral indications. Subjects received no induction therapy and standard immunosuppression until randomization at 12-24 months post-transplant.

The germline CDR1 and CDR2 sequences are LGHNA and YSLEER. This CDR3 has 15 amino acids. V shed 3 bases and J shed 4 bases, with 13 bases lying between them. The table came from immunoSEQ multiplex PCR; TCRdb's copy has only in-frame clones and leaves some out. The data hold roughly 15,000 clones, with around 90% observed a single time. The sequencing here drew on CD8+ T cells from blood, taken before liver transplant. The TCR comes from a human donor who received a liver transplant. The chain combines TRBV4-3 with TRBJ1-5, with D possibly TRBD1 on 6 matching bases. The CDR3 coding sequence is TGCGCCAGCAGCCAGGCCTTTCAGGGGAATCAGCCCCAGCATTTT. Residues: CASSQAFQGNQPQHF.